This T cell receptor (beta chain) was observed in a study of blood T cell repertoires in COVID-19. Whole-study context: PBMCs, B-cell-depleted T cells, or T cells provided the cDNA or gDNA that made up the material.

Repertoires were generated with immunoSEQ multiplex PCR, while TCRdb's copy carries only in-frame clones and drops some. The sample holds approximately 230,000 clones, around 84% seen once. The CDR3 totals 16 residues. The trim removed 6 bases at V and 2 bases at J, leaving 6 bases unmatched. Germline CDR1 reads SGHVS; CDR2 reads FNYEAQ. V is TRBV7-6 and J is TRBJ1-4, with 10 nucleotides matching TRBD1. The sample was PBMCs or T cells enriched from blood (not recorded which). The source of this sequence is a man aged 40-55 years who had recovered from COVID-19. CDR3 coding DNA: TGTGCCAGCAGTTCGGGACAGGGGCCCACTAATGAAAAACTGTTTTTT. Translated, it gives CASSSGQGPTNEKLFF.